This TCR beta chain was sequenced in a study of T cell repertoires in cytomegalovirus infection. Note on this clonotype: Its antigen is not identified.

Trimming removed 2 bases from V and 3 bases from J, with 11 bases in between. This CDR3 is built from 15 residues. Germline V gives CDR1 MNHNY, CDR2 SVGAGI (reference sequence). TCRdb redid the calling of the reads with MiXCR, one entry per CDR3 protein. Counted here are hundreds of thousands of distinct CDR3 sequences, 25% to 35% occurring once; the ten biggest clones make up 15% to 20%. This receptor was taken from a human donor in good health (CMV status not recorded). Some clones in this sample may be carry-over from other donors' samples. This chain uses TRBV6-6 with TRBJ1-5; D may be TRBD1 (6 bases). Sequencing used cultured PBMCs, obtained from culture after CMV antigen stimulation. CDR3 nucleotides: TGTGCCAGCAGTTACGTACAGGGACACAATCAGCCCCAGCATTTT. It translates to CASSYVQGHNQPQHF.